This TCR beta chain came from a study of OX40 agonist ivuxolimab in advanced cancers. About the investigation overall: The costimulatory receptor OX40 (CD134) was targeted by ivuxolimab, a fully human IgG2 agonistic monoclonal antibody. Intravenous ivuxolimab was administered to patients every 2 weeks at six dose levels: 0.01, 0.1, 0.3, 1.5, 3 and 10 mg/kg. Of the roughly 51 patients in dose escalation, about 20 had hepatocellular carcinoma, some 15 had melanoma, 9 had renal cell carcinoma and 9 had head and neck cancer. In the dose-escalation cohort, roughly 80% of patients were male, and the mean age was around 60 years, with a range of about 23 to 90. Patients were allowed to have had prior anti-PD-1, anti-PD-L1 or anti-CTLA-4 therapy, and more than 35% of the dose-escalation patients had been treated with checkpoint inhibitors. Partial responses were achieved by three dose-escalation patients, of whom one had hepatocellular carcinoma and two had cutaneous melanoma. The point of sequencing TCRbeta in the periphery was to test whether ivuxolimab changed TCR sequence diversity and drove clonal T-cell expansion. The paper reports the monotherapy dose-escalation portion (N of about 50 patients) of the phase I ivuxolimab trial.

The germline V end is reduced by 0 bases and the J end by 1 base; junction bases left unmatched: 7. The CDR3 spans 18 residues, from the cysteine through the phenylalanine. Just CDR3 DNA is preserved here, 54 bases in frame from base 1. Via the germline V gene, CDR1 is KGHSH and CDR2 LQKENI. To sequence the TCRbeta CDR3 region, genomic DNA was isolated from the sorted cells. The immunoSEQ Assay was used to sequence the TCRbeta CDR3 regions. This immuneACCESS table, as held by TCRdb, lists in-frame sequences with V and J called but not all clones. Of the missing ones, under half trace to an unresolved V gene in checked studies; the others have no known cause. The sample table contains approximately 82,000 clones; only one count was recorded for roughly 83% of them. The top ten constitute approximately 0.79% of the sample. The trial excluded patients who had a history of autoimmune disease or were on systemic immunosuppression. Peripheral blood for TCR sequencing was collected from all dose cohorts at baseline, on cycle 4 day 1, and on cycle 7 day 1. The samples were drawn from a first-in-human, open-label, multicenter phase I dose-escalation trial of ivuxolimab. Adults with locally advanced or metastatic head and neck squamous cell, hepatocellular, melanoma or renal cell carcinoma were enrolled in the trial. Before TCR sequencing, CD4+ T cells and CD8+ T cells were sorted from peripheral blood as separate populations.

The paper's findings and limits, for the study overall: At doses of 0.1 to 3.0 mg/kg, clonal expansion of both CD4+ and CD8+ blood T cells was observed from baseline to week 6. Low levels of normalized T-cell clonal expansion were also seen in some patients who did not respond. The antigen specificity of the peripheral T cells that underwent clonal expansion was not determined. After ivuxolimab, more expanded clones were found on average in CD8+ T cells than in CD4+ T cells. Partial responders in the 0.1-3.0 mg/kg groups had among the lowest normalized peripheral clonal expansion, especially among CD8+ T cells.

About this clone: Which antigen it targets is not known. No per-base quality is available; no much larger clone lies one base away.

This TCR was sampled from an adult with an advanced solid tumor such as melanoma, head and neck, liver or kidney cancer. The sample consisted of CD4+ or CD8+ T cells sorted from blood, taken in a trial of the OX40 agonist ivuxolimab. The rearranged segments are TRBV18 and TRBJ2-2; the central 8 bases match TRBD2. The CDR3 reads CASSPPNGGAVNTGELFF. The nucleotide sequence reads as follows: TGTGCCAGCTCACCACCCAACGGGGGGGCCGTGAACACCGGGGAGCTGTTTTTT.